These 31 T cell receptor beta chains were sequenced from one sample in a study of blood T cell repertoires in COVID-19 (dated by TCRdb to about 2020). Library prep was done by the immunoSEQ multiplex PCR assay. Held by TCRdb, this immuneACCESS table contains in-frame sequences only and omits some clones. Under half of the omission traces to an unresolved V gene where checked; the cause of the rest is unknown. Here the sample has around 140,000 clones; more than 75% occur a single time. The ten largest clones capture more than 9.5% of the sample. What was sequenced was peripheral blood. The receptors were sampled from an older woman with COVID-19, enrolled during active disease.

CDR3 sequence reads: CASSSRQGDSYGYTF. CDR3 nucleotides: TGCGCCAGCAGCTCACGACAGGGAGACAGCTATGGCTACACCTTC. The rearrangement joins TRBV5-1 to TRBJ1-2; TRBD1 matches 7 bases. The CDR3 is made up of 15 amino acids. Germline V lookup: CDR1 SGHRS, CDR2 YFSETQ. Unmatched junction bases numbered 9, after V lost 3 bases and J lost 4 bases.

About this clone: The junction departs from the called germline gene at one end, perhaps through a read error. The chain carries TRBV6-4 and TRBJ1-2; 8 bases agree with TRBD1. This CDR3 region has 14 residues. CDR1 and CDR2 (germline): MRHNA, SNTAGT. CDR3 protein: CASTDETGVYGYTF. DNA of the CDR3: TGTGCCAGCACTGACGAGACAGGGGTCTATGGCTACACCTTC.

The chain is built from TRBV14 and TRBJ2-7, with a weak D call TRBD1 (6 bases). CDR3 length equals 15 residues. Trimming removed 4 bases at V and 0 bases at J, with 13 bases between. Germline loops: CDR1 SGHDN, CDR2 FVKESK. The CDR3 reads CASSRNRDTSYEQYF. In DNA, the CDR3 is TGTGCCAGCAGCCGAAACAGGGATACCTCCTACGAGCAGTACTTC. Together with reference TRBV14 and TRBJ2-7, the CDR3 gives the full variable domain: EAGVTQFPSHSVIEKGQTVTLRCDPISGHDNLYWYRRVMGKEIKFLLHFVKESKQDESGMPNNRFLAERTGGTYSTLKVQPAELEDSGVYFCASSRNRDTSYEQYFGPGTRLTVT.

V is TRBV7-6 and J is TRBJ1-2; D uncertain. Deletions cut 4 bases from V and 4 bases from J, with 16 bases between. The CDR3 is 15 amino acids. Germline V gene lookup returns CDR1 SGHVS and CDR2 FNYEAQ. The CDR3 nucleotides read TGTGCCAGCAGCTCAAGAGCGGTACGGGGCTATGGCTACACCTTC. Translated: CASSSRAVRGYGYTF. The full variable domain, in which reference TRBV7-6 and TRBJ1-2 provide the parts outside the CDR3, is GAGVSQSPRYKVTKRGQDVALRCDPISGHVSLYWYRQALGQGPEFLTYFNYEAQQDKSGLPNDRFSAERPEGSISTLTIQRTEQRDSAMYRCASSSRAVRGYGYTFGSGTRLTVV.

The chain's CDR3 is CASQPPTGRPQETQYF. The CDR3 DNA sequence: TGCGCCAGCCAACCACCGACAGGGCGACCCCAAGAGACCCAGTACTTC. The V call is TRBV5-1, the J call TRBJ2-5; 7 bases are shared with TRBD1. CDR3 length: 16 amino acids. With V trimmed by 7 bases and J by 1 base, 13 bases remained unmatched. Germline V CDR1 and CDR2: SGHRS, YFSETQ.

This clone has just one count. The V call is TRBV6-5, the J call TRBJ1-2, with 8 bases fitting TRBD1. V lost 7 bases, J lost 0 bases, and 7 bases stayed unmatched. This CDR3 spans 15 amino acids. Germline lookup yields CDR1 MNHEY and CDR2 SVGAGI. CDR3: CASTLDRVANYGYTF. DNA of the CDR3: TGTGCCAGCACCCTGGACAGGGTGGCTAACTATGGCTACACCTTC.

The V and J genes are TRBV24-1 and TRBJ2-3; the D is unclear. Germline CDR1 and CDR2: KGHDR and SFDVKD. The CDR3 runs to 12 residues. The V end lost 3 bases, the J end lost 6 bases, and 6 bases lay between the germline ends. DNA for the CDR3: TGTGCCACCAGTGATACTCGGGATACGCAGTATTTT. Translating it yields CATSDTRDTQYF.

This clone has more than one count but fewer than ten. The rearrangement links TRBV5-1 to TRBJ2-2, with unresolved D. CDR3 size: 14 residues. V was shortened by 0 bases and J by 3 bases, with 6 bases between the two germline ends. Germline V lookup: CDR1 SGHRS, CDR2 YFSETQ. The CDR3: CASSLALDTGELFF. The CDR3 bases are TGCGCCAGCAGCTTGGCCCTCGACACCGGGGAGCTGTTTTTT.

The chain combines TRBV5-6 with TRBJ1-2; no firm D call. Germline V lookup: CDR1 SGHDT, CDR2 YYEEEE. With 0 bases removed from V and 5 bases from J, the gap between germline ends came to 5 bases. This CDR3 contains 12 residues. The CDR3 sequence: CASSLAGYGYTF. The DNA of the CDR3 is TGTGCCAGCAGCTTGGCAGGTTATGGCTACACCTTC. Variable domain in full (rest from reference TRBV5-6 and TRBJ1-2): DAGVTQSPTHLIKTRGQQVTLRCSPKSGHDTVSWYQQALGQGPQFIFQYYEEEERQRGNFPDRFSGHQFPNYSSELNVNALLLGDSALYLCASSLAGYGYTFGSGTRLTVV.

This chain connects TRBV3-1 (or the pseudogene TRBV3-2) to TRBJ2-5; 8 positions match TRBD1. The V segment lost 3 bases and the J segment 5 bases; nucleotides outside the gene matches: 11. This CDR3 spans 16 amino acids. CDR1 is LGHDT and CDR2 is YNNKEL in the germline V gene (reference sequence). This CDR3 is CASSHVPGQGRETQYF. In nucleotides, the CDR3 is TGTGCCAGCAGCCACGTCCCTGGACAGGGTCGGGAGACCCAGTACTTC.

V is TRBV6-4 and J is TRBJ2-3, with unresolved D. Germline V CDR1 and CDR2: MRHNA, SNTAGT. Trimming took 4 bases from V and 2 from J, leaving 7 bases between them. The CDR3 covers 13 residues. The CDR3 sequence is CASSVQFTDTQYF. DNA for the CDR3: TGTGCCAGCAGTGTACAGTTCACAGATACGCAGTATTTT.

The CDR3 nucleotides read TGCGCCAGCAGCTTGGGGACAGGGGGCGCGGATAACTATGGCTACACCTTC. Protein: CASSLGTGGADNYGYTF. This rearrangement joins TRBV5-1 to TRBJ1-2, with TRBD1 matching 11 bases. V shed 0 bases, J shed 1 base, and the junction held 5 bases outside the gene matches. Per the germline V gene, CDR1 is SGHRS and CDR2 is YFSETQ. The CDR3 loop spans 17 amino acids.

This clone is a singleton in its sample. V is TRBV10-2 and J is TRBJ1-2, with D unresolved. Trimming stripped 4 bases from V and 1 base from J, with 10 bases between. Germline V gives CDR1 WSHSY, CDR2 SAAADI. The CDR3 has 14 residues. The CDR3 sequence: CASSVNRNNYGYTF. CDR3 in DNA: TGCGCCAGCAGTGTTAACAGAAATAACTATGGCTACACCTTC.

The chain combines TRBV29-1 with TRBJ2-1, with 9 positions matching TRBD2. V was pared by 6 bases and J by 8 bases, with 14 bases of the junction left unmatched. Germline values: CDR1 SQVTM, CDR2 ANQGSEA. The CDR3 runs 15 residues. In nucleotides, the CDR3 is TGCAGCGTGGGCAGGTTGCGGGGGGGCGGCCATGAGCAGTTCTTC. This sequence encodes CSVGRLRGGGHEQFF.

J is TRBJ2-5 and V is TRBV5-1; the match to TRBD2 covers 12 bases. V lost 2 bases, J lost 5 bases, and 4 bases stayed unmatched. The V gene's germline CDR1 is SGHRS and CDR2 YFSETQ. There are 15 residues in the CDR3. In DNA form, the CDR3 reads TGCGCCAGCAGCTTCCCTAGCGGGGGGGCCGAGACCCAGTACTTC. Its protein is CASSFPSGGAETQYF. Variable domain in full (rest from reference TRBV5-1 and TRBJ2-5): KAGVTQTPRYLIKTRGQQVTLSCSPISGHRSVSWYQQTPGQGLQFLFEYFSETQRNKGNFPGRFSGRQFSNSRSEMNVSTLELGDSALYLCASSFPSGGAETQYFGPGTRLLVL.

The V call is TRBV5-1, the J call TRBJ1-2; 7 bases fit TRBD1. CDR1 is SGHRS and CDR2 is YFSETQ in the germline V gene. The CDR3 totals 16 residues. Unmatched junction bases numbered 12, after V lost 5 bases and J lost 2 bases. The CDR3 region is CASSPRTGGLNYGYTF. CDR3 in DNA: TGCGCCAGCAGTCCGAGGACAGGCGGTCTAAACTATGGCTACACCTTC.

The chain links TRBV19 to TRBJ1-1; unclear D gene. CDR1 is LNHDA and CDR2 is SQIVND in the germline V gene (reference sequence). The CDR3 spans 14 residues. Trimming took off 3 bases at V and 3 bases at J, with 11 bases between the two ends. As DNA, the CDR3 is TGTGCCAGTAGTATTGGATTCGAGGACACTGAAGCTTTCTTT. It yields the protein CASSIGFEDTEAFF.

In DNA form, the CDR3 reads TGTGCCAGCAGTGCCCGGGACAGTAATTCACCCCTCCACTTT. It codes for CASSARDSNSPLHF. The V and J genes are TRBV27 and TRBJ1-6; 7 bases fit TRBD1. Trimming took 5 bases from V and 6 from J; bases not matched to a gene: 4. This CDR3 comprises 14 residues. CDR1 is MNHEY, CDR2 SMNVEV, per germline (reference sequence).

The V call is TRBV3-1 (or the pseudogene TRBV3-2), the J call TRBJ1-4; 12 bases fit TRBD1. Germline assignment: CDR1 LGHDT and CDR2 YNNKEL (reference sequence). J lost 6 bases, V lost 4 bases, and 9 bases had no gene match. The length of the CDR3 is 17 residues. For the CDR3, the DNA is TGTGCCAGCAGCCCGTCCCGGGACAGGGGGCAGCATGAAAAACTGTTTTTT. Its translation is CASSPSRDRGQHEKLFF.

This clone appeared a few times. The chain uses TRBV7-6 and TRBJ2-7; 8 nucleotides match TRBD1. This CDR3 has 16 residues. CDR1 SGHVS and CDR2 FNYEAQ come from the germline V gene. Losses at the gene ends were 0 bases for V and 7 bases for J; bases not matched to a gene: 11. This CDR3 reads CASSLAPSRTGFEQYF. CDR3 bases: TGTGCCAGCAGCTTAGCCCCCTCGCGGACAGGGTTTGAGCAGTACTTC.

The chain combines TRBV10-3 with TRBJ1-4; no firm D call. Trimming pared 7 bases from V and 10 bases from J, leaving 16 bases between. Germline V gene data show CDR1 as ENHRY and CDR2 as SYGVKD. CDR3 size: 13 residues. CDR3 DNA: TGTGCCATCAAGTCTGACTTACCGGGAAAACTGTTTTTT. Amino acid sequence: CAIKSDLPGKLFF.

This clone was detected only a few times. The rearrangement links TRBV4-1 to TRBJ1-6, with 7 bases that match TRBD1. The V segment lost 1 base and the J segment 6 bases; nucleotides outside the gene matches: 12. The CDR3 length is 18 residues. Looked up from germline, CDR1 is MGHRA and CDR2 is YSYEKL. The CDR3 coding sequence is TGCGCCAGCAGCCAAGTGCCCCTCGGACAGGACTCTAATTCACCCCTCCACTTT. It translates to CASSQVPLGQDSNSPLHF.

The chain couples TRBV3-1 (or the pseudogene TRBV3-2) to TRBJ1-4; no clear D. CDR3 length: 15 residues. The V gene's germline CDR1 is LGHDT and CDR2 YNNKEL (reference sequence). Trimming cost V 0 bases and J 8 bases, with 13 bases left between them. The CDR3 region has the DNA TGTGCCAGCAGCCAAGAAGGAGGCTTGGGGGAAAAACTGTTTTTT. This translates into CASSQEGGLGEKLFF.

V usage is TRBV19 and J usage is TRBJ1-5; 8 bases agree with TRBD1. The CDR3 length is 16 residues. Germline loops: CDR1 LNHDA, CDR2 SQIVND (reference sequence). V was pared by 7 bases and J by 5 bases, with 13 bases of the junction left unmatched. CDR3 sequence reads: CASTIEGTGGYQPQHF. CDR3 nucleotide sequence: TGTGCCAGTACCATAGAAGGGACAGGAGGATATCAGCCCCAGCATTTT.

The table lists this clone with a few counts. The chain employs TRBV10-3 and TRBJ1-3, with 12 bases fitting TRBD1. Germline V lookup: CDR1 ENHRY, CDR2 SYGVKD. J was trimmed by 4 bases and V by 7 bases; bases with no gene match: 5. This CDR3 has 15 residues. The DNA for the CDR3 is TGTGCCATCACCCAGGGACAGGGGGCCGGAAACACCATATATTTT. It encodes CAITQGQGAGNTIYF.

This rearrangement joins TRBV4-1 to TRBJ2-3; possibly TRBD1 for D (5 bases). Germline loops: CDR1 MGHRA, CDR2 YSYEKL. V lost 0 bases to trimming and J lost 0 bases, with 7 bases between them. The CDR3 totals 15 residues. The CDR3 DNA reads TGCGCCAGCAGCCAAGAAGCAGGGAGCACAGATACGCAGTATTTT. Residues: CASSQEAGSTDTQYF.

This clone was counted once. V is TRBV9 and J is TRBJ2-1; 9 nucleotides agree with TRBD1. The ends lost 0 bases at V and 4 bases at J; junction bases unmatched: 5. The germline V gene has CDR1 SGDLS and CDR2 YYNGEE. The CDR3 is 16 amino acids. The CDR3 region has the DNA TGTGCCAGCAGCGTAGACCTGGGACAGGGTTACAATGAGCAGTTCTTC. Translated, it gives CASSVDLGQGYNEQFF. The whole variable domain, remainder taken from reference TRBV9 and TRBJ2-1, is DSGVTQTPKHLITATGQRVTLRCSPRSGDLSVYWYQQSLDQGLQFLIQYYNGEERAKGNILERFSAQQFPDLHSELNLSSLELGDSALYFCASSVDLGQGYNEQFFGPGTRLTVL.

The chain carries TRBV30 and TRBJ2-5, with 13 bases that match TRBD2. This CDR3 spans 16 amino acids. CDR1 is GTSNPN, CDR2 SVGIG, per germline (reference sequence). V was clipped by 3 bases and J by 3 bases; unmatched bases: 7. CDR3 sequence: CAWSPPGLAGKETQYF. The CDR3 bases are TGTGCCTGGAGCCCTCCGGGACTAGCGGGAAAAGAGACCCAGTACTTC.

The chain joins TRBV18 to TRBJ1-1; D is possibly TRBD1 (6 bases). The germline V and J ends were trimmed by 6 bases and 2 bases, with 13 bases remaining between them. This CDR3 has 14 residues. CDR1 and CDR2 from the germline V gene are KGHSH and LQKENI. The DNA of the CDR3 is TGTGCCAGCTCGGCTACAGGGATCAACACTGAAGCTTTCTTT. Its translation: CASSATGINTEAFF.

This clone has only one observation. V and J are TRBV28 and TRBJ2-2; 8 nucleotides match TRBD1. The V gene end was trimmed by 6 bases and the J gene end by 7 bases; junction bases not matched to a gene: 10. The CDR3 is 15 amino acids. Germline V gene data show CDR1 as MDHEN and CDR2 as SYDVKM. This CDR3 is CASSRGTGLGGELFF. CDR3 bases: TGTGCCAGCAGCCGCGGGACAGGTCTTGGCGGGGAGCTGTTTTTT.

V usage is TRBV19 and J usage is TRBJ1-2; D is unresolved. V was shortened by 4 bases and J by 2 bases, with 17 bases between the two germline ends. Looked up from germline, CDR1 is LNHDA and CDR2 is SQIVND (reference sequence). The CDR3 loop spans 16 amino acids. The CDR3 sequence is CASSTQATLGNYGYTF. CDR3 sequence (DNA): TGTGCCAGTAGTACGCAAGCGACCCTTGGAAACTATGGCTACACCTTC.